One sample yielded the 9 T cell receptor beta chains listed below, sequenced in a study of blood T cells in healthy people across ages. Then a second PCR, running roughly 7 to 11 cycles, was carried out with a sample-barcoded 5' primer and a J-beta primer mix. A single record per CDR3 protein comes from TCRdb applying MiXCR to the 5' RACE reads. The table has around 780,000 distinct CDR3 sequences, more than 55% seen once. The sample consisted of blood. The source of these receptors is a man in his forties in good health.

This clonotype was seen a handful of times. The CDR3 spells CASSPGDRGTEAFF. The CDR3 DNA sequence: TGTGCCAGCAGCCCGGGGGACAGGGGGACTGAAGCTTTCTTT. V usage is TRBV7-6 and J usage is TRBJ1-1; 11 bases agree with TRBD1. This CDR3 contains 14 residues. The germline V gene encodes CDR1 SGHVS and CDR2 FNYEAQ. The V segment lost 5 bases and the J segment 5 bases; nucleotides outside the gene matches: 4.

V is TRBV6-6 and J is TRBJ2-5; 13 bases fit TRBD2. Germline V gene lookup returns CDR1 MNHNY and CDR2 SVGAGI (reference sequence). J gave up 2 bases and V 6 bases, and 6 bases lay outside the gene matches. This CDR3 contains 16 residues. CDR3 residues: CASRTRLAGGQETQYF. DNA of the CDR3: TGTGCCAGCAGGACCCGACTAGCGGGAGGACAAGAGACCCAGTACTTC.

This clonotype came up a few times. The chain uses TRBV14 and TRBJ1-2, with D possibly TRBD1 on 5 matching bases. CDR3 length: 12 residues. The V and J ends lost 8 bases and 4 bases respectively, with 11 bases between them. Germline V gene data show CDR1 as SGHDN and CDR2 as FVKESK. CDR3 in DNA: TGTGCCAGCCTACGGAGGGGCTATGGCTACACCTTC. Encoded protein: CASLRRGYGYTF.

The CDR3 DNA reads TGTGCTAGTGGTCCCTGGGCCGGCCGGGGTGAGCAGTTCTTC. This sequence encodes CASGPWAGRGEQFF. The rearrangement uses TRBV12-5 and TRBJ2-1, with a possible D match to TRBD2 (5 bases). This CDR3 is 14 amino acids long. Germline assignment: CDR1 LGHNT and CDR2 FRNRAP. V was pared by 5 bases and J by 9 bases, with 17 bases between.

The V gene is TRBV20-1, the J gene TRBJ2-4; D could derive from TRBD1 or TRBD2 (5 bases each). V was clipped by 0 bases and J by 13 bases, with 25 bases between them. The CDR3 loop spans 16 amino acids. Germline V gives CDR1 DFQATT, CDR2 SNEGSKA (reference sequence). CDR3 protein: CSARDRLSNYVGEQYF. The CDR3 bases are TGCAGTGCTAGAGATCGGCTAAGTAACTACGTAGGGGAGCAGTACTTC.

The chain joins TRBV12-3 or TRBV12-4 to TRBJ1-5; 7 nucleotides align to TRBD1. Losses at the gene ends were 2 bases for V and 2 bases for J; bases not matched to a gene: 9. CDR3 size: 17 residues. The CDR3 reads CASSLMGDREGNQPQHF. The CDR3 DNA sequence: TGTGCCAGCAGTTTAATGGGAGACAGGGAGGGCAATCAGCCCCAGCATTTT.

This clonotype was seen a few times. V is TRBV4-2 and J is TRBJ1-2, with unresolved D. Germline CDR1 LGHNA, CDR2 YNFKEQ. The length of the CDR3 is 17 residues. Between the trimmed V and J ends, which lost 0 bases and 7 bases, there was a span of 21 bases. For the CDR3, the DNA is TGTGCCAGCAGCCAAGATGCCGACATCTTTCCGGGTGGTGGCTACACCTTC. It is translated as CASSQDADIFPGGGYTF.

This chain connects TRBV7-9 to TRBJ2-1, with TRBD2 matching 13 bases. V shed 6 bases, J shed 10 bases, and the junction held 9 bases outside the gene matches. Germline loops: CDR1 SEHNR, CDR2 FQNEAQ (reference sequence). The CDR3 totals 15 residues. The CDR3, as DNA: TGTGCCAGCAGTCCACTAGCGGGGGGGCCATGGGAGCAGTTCTTC. Amino acid sequence: CASSPLAGGPWEQFF.

The rearrangement joins TRBV12-3 or TRBV12-4 to TRBJ1-1; a weak D match, TRBD1 (5 bases). The CDR3 spans 13 residues. V lost 4 bases and J 7 bases, leaving 13 bases between the germline ends. The CDR3 loop is CASSCGAGIEAFF. The CDR3 nucleotides are TGTGCCAGCAGTTGTGGGGCCGGCATTGAAGCTTTCTTT.